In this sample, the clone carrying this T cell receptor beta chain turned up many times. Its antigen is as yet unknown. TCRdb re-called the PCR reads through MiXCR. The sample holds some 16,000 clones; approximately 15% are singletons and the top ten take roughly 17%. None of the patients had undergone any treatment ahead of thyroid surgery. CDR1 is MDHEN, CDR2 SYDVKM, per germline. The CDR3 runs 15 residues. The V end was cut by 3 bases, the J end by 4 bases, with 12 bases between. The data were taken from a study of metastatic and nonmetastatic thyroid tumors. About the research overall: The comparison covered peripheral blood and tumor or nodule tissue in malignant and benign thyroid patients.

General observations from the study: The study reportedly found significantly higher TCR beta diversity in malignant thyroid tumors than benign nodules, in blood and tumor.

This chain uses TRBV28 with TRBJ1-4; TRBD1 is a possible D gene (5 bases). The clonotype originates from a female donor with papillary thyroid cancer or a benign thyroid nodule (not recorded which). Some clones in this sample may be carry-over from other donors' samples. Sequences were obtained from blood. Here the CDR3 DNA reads TGTGCCAGCAGTTTTAGTGACAGTGGTAATGAAAAACTGTTTTTT. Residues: CASSFSDSGNEKLFF.